The entry below describes one T cell receptor beta chain. Methods used by the authors: The assay estimated nucleated cells by amplifying reference gene primers. Assay used: immunoSEQ multiplex PCR; TCRdb lists only in-frame clones, some missing. That table supplies the V and J calls and clone size; D and trimming were determined from the DNA. The data show hundreds of thousands of clones, with 84% seen just once and around 7.8% held by the top ten. The record originates from a study of blood T cell repertoires in COVID-19. On the study more broadly: Italy, Spain and the United States were the sources of the convalescent and acute COVID-19 samples. T cells, B-cell-depleted T cells, or PBMCs supplied cDNA or gDNA.

The CDR3 length is 16 residues. Germline CDR1 SGHRS, CDR2 YFSETQ. Trimming took 2 bases from V and 7 from J; bases not matched to a gene: 10. The clonotype comes from a human donor in a cohort sampled during active COVID-19. This rearrangement joins TRBV5-1 to TRBJ2-1; 9 positions agree with TRBD2. The material sequenced was peripheral blood. The CDR3 is CASSFSLAGGLNEQFF. CDR3 nucleotide sequence: TGCGCCAGCAGCTTTTCCCTCGCGGGAGGGCTTAATGAGCAGTTCTTC.